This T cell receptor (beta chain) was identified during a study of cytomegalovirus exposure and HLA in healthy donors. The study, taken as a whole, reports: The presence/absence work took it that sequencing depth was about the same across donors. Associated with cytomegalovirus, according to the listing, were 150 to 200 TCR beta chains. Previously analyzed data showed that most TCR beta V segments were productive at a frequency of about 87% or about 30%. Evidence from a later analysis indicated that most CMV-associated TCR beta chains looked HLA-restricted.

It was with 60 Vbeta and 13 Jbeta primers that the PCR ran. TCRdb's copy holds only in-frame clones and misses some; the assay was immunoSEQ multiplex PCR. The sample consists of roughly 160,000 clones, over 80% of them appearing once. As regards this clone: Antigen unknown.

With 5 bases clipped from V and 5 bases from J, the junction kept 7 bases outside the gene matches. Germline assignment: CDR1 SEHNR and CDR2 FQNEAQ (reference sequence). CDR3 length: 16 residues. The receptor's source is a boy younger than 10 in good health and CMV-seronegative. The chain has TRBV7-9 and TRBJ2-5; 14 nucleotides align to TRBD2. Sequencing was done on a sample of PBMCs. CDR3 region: CASSPETSGGAETQYF. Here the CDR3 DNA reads TGTGCCAGCAGCCCCGAGACTAGCGGGGGGGCGGAGACCCAGTACTTC. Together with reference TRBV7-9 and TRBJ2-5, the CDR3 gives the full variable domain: DTGVSQNPRHKITKRGQNVTFRCDPISEHNRLYWYRQTLGQGPEFLTYFQNEAQLEKSRLLSDRFSAERPKGSFSTLEIQRTEQGDSAMYLCASSPETSGGAETQYFGPGTRLLVL.